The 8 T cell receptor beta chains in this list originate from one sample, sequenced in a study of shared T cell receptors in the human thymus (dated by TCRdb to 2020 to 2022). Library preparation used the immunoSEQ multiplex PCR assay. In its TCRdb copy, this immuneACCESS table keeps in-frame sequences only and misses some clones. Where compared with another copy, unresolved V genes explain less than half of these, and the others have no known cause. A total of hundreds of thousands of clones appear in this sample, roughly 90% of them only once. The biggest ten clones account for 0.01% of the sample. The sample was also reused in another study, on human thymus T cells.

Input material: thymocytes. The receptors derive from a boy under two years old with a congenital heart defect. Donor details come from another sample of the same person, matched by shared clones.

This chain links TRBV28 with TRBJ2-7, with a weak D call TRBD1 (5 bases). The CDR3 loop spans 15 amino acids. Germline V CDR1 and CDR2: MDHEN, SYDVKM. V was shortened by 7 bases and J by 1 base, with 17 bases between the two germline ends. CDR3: CASIAPSAGSYEQYF. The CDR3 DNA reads TGTGCCAGCATCGCCCCGTCGGCAGGGTCCTACGAGCAGTACTTC. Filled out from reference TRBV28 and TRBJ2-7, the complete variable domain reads DVKVTQSSRYLVKRTGEKVFLECVQDMDHENMFWYRQDPGLGLRLIYFSYDVKMKEKGDIPEGYSVSREKKERFSLILESASTNQTSMYLCASIAPSAGSYEQYFGPGTRLTVT.

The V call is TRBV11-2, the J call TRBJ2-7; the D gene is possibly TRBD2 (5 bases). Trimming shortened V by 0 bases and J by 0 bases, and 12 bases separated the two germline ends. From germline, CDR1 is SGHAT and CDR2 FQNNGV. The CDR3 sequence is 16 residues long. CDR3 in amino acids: CASSLEGSASSYEQYF. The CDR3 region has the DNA TGTGCCAGCAGCTTAGAGGGGAGTGCAAGCTCCTACGAGCAGTACTTC.

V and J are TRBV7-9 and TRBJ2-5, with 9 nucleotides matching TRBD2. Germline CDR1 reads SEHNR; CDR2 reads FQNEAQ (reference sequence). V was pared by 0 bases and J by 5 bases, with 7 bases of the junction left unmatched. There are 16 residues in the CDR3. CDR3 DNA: TGTGCCAGCAGCTTAGCACGGCGGGAGGGCAGGGAGACCCAGTACTTC. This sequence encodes CASSLARREGRETQYF.

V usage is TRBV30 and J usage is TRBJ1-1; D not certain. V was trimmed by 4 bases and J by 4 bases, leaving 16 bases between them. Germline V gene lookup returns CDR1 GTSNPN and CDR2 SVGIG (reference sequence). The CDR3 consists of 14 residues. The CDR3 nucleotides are TGTGCCTGGACCCCGGAGGGTAGTGGCACTGAAGCTTTCTTT. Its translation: CAWTPEGSGTEAFF.

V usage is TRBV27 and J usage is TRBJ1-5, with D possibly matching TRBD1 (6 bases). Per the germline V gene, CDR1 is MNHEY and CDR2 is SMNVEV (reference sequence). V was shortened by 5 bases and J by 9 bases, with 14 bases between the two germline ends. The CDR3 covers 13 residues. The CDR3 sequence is CASSPFRRGPQHF. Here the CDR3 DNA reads TGTGCCAGCAGTCCCTTTCGCAGGGGGCCCCAGCATTTT.

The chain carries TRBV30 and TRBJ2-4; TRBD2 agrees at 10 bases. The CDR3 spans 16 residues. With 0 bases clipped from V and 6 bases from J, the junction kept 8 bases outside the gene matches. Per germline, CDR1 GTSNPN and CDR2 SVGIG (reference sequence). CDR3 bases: TGTGCCTGGAGTGTACTCGGACTAGCGGATACAAACATTCAGTACTTC. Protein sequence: CAWSVLGLADTNIQYF.

The CDR3 DNA follows: TGTGCCACCACCAACCTACTAGCGGGTACCGCCTACGAGCAGTACTTC. The encoded protein is CATTNLLAGTAYEQYF. The chain joins TRBV15 to TRBJ2-7, with 9 bases matching TRBD2. Germline lookup yields CDR1 LNHNV and CDR2 YYDKDF (reference sequence). V was clipped by 7 bases and J by 2 bases; unmatched bases: 12. This CDR3 comprises 16 residues.

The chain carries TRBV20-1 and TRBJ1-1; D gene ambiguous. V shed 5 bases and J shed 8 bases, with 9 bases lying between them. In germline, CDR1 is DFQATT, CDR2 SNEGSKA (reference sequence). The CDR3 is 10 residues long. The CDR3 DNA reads TGCAGTGCTGTGACCGGGGAAGCTTTCTTT. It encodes CSAVTGEAFF.